The 11 T cell receptor beta chains listed next were all sequenced from one sample in a study of monozygotic twins with inflammatory bowel disease (dated by TCRdb to the late 2010s). Library method: 5' RACE. TCRdb shows the sequencer as Illumina HiSeq 2500. After TCRdb reprocessed the reads, each CDR3 protein sequence was kept as one row, without DNA. The table kept for this sample lists around 380,000 distinct CDR3 sequences. Together, the top ten hold under 3% of the sample. Material for sequencing was blood. All receptors derive from a human donor with ulcerative colitis or Crohn's disease, or a healthy co-twin of an affected twin (not recorded which).

The J gene is TRBJ2-7, the V gene TRBV7-2. CDR3 length equals 14 residues. CDR1 SGHTA and CDR2 FQGNSA come from the germline V gene. The CDR3 protein is CASSLGTASYEQYF.

This sequence joins TRBV5-1 and TRBJ2-5. Germline V gene sequence: CDR1 SGHRS, CDR2 YFSETQ. The CDR3 consists of 12 residues. CDR3: CASSDLEETQYF.

The chain has TRBV29-1 and TRBJ1-5. The CDR3 runs to 15 residues. Germline V gene data show CDR1 as SQVTM and CDR2 as ANQGSEA. This chain's CDR3 is CSVSISGSSNQPQHF.

The J gene is TRBJ2-7, the V gene TRBV12-3 or TRBV12-4; the TRBD1 assignment by TCRdb is unverifiable without DNA. The CDR3 spans 15 residues. CDR3 loop: CASSLDPGSSYEQYF.

V is TRBV5-1 and J is TRBJ2-7; TCRdb selects TRBD1, and the lack of DNA leaves this call unchecked. CDR1 and CDR2 (germline): SGHRS, YFSETQ. This CDR3 region has 16 residues. CDR3 sequence: CASSLVLRGSVDEQYF. The whole variable domain, remainder taken from reference TRBV5-1 and TRBJ2-7, is KAGVTQTPRYLIKTRGQQVTLSCSPISGHRSVSWYQQTPGQGLQFLFEYFSETQRNKGNFPGRFSGRQFSNSRSEMNVSTLELGDSALYLCASSLVLRGSVDEQYFGPGTRLTVT.

The chain carries TRBV5-5 and TRBJ2-3; no DNA is available, so the TRBD2 call from TCRdb remains unchecked. CDR1 and CDR2 (germline): SGHKS, YYEKEE (reference sequence). This CDR3 is 13 amino acids long. This CDR3 is CASSSGGEGTQYF.

The CDR3 sequence is CARTETDTQYF. This chain connects TRBV2 to TRBJ2-3; the D call of TRBD1 rests on TCRdb alone, since no DNA is present to check it. Germline V lookup: CDR1 SNHLY, CDR2 FYNNEI. The CDR3 extends over 11 amino acids.

The V and J genes are TRBV14 and TRBJ2-3. Germline assignment: CDR1 SGHDN and CDR2 FVKESK. The CDR3 is made up of 17 amino acids. CDR3 region: CASSQDPLATHTDTQYF.

The chain employs TRBV20-1 and TRBJ2-1; the D call from TCRdb, TRBD1, cannot be confirmed without DNA. Germline V lookup: CDR1 DFQATT, CDR2 SNEGSKA (reference sequence). The CDR3 totals 15 residues. CDR3: CSARRLGPRINEQFF.

The chain is built from TRBV7-9 and TRBJ1-1. CDR3 length: 13 amino acids. Germline CDR1 is SEHNR and CDR2 is FQNEAQ (reference sequence). CDR3 region: CASSRQSNTEAFF.

The V and J genes are TRBV7-9 and TRBJ1-2; as DNA is missing, the TRBD1 call by TCRdb cannot be tested. In germline, CDR1 is SEHNR, CDR2 FQNEAQ (reference sequence). The CDR3 totals 15 residues. The CDR3: CASSLLQANVRGYTF.